These 18 T cell receptor beta chains were all obtained from the same sample, sequenced in a study of T cell responses to AZD1222 COVID-19 vaccine. The repertoire was sequenced with immunoSEQ multiplex PCR; TCRdb's copy has only in-frame clones and lacks some. The data contain some 190,000 clones, 80% to 95% of them singletons. This specimen consisted of peripheral blood, obtained 28 days after the second AZD1222 dose. The source of these receptors is an adult who received the AZD1222 COVID-19 vaccine.

V gene TRBV6-5 combines with J gene TRBJ2-3; D may be TRBD1 (5 bases). CDR3 length: 14 residues. Deletions cut 6 bases from V and 4 bases from J, with 14 bases between. Germline lookup yields CDR1 MNHEY and CDR2 SVGAGI. The DNA of the CDR3 is TGTGCCAGCAGACAGGCGGCAGGGCCAGATACGCAGTATTTT. Its protein product is CASRQAAGPDTQYF.

This clone showed up just once. The chain employs TRBV21-1 and TRBJ1-1. TRBV21-1 is an annotated pseudogene. The CDR3 sequence is 14 residues long. The CDR3 spells CASSKVDGPPEAFF. CDR3 sequence (DNA): TGTGCCAGCAGCAAAGTCGACGGGCCTCCTGAAGCTTTCTTT.

CDR3 bases: TGCGCCAGCAGTGAGTCACAGGGGAACGCAGATACGCAGTATTTT. This encodes CASSESQGNADTQYF. The chain carries TRBV10-1 and TRBJ2-3; 7 bases align to TRBD1. The trim removed 0 bases at V and 4 bases at J, leaving 4 bases unmatched. Germline loops: CDR1 WNHNN, CDR2 SYGVQD (reference sequence). CDR3 length equals 15 residues.

The chain employs TRBV29-1 and TRBJ1-3, with a possible D match to TRBD1 (5 bases). Germline V gene sequence: CDR1 SQVTM, CDR2 ANQGSEA. V was shortened by 5 bases and J by 4 bases, with 9 bases between the two germline ends. The CDR3 spans 12 residues. The CDR3: CSVLGVGNTIYF. The CDR3 coding sequence is TGCAGCGTTCTGGGGGTCGGAAACACCATATATTTT.

For this clone: The identical CDR3 is also encoded by other nucleotide sequences in the sample. The chain uses TRBV12-3 or TRBV12-4 and TRBJ2-2, with no clear D. The CDR3 is 12 amino acids. The V end lost 5 bases, the J end lost 2 bases, and 3 bases lay between the germline ends. The CDR3 bases are TGTGCCAGCAGTCCAAACACCGGGGAGCTGTTTTTT. Translating gives CASSPNTGELFF.

The sample holds a few counts of this clone. The chain is built from TRBV4-1 and TRBJ1-4; D perhaps matches TRBD1 (6 bases). V was cut by 3 bases and J by 5 bases, with 16 bases left in between. In germline, CDR1 is MGHRA, CDR2 YSYEKL. The CDR3 is 16 residues long. CDR3 in DNA: TGCGCCAGCAGCCAGAGATCAGGGGCGGGAAATGAAAAACTGTTTTTT. Translating it yields CASSQRSGAGNEKLFF.

The chain couples TRBV10-2 to TRBJ2-1; D is possibly TRBD2 (6 bases). Trimming removed 2 bases from V and 8 bases from J, with 10 bases in between. The CDR3 has 13 residues. Germline V gives CDR1 WSHSY, CDR2 SAAADI. The CDR3 reads CASSEGGTHEQFF. The CDR3 DNA follows: TGCGCCAGCAGTGAGGGCGGGACGCATGAGCAGTTCTTC.

The chain combines TRBV6-2 or TRBV6-3 with TRBJ2-7; 7 bases are shared with TRBD2. The CDR3 extends over 13 amino acids. CDR1 MNHEY and CDR2 SVGEGT come from the germline V gene. V shed 6 bases, J shed 2 bases, and the junction held 4 bases outside the gene matches. The CDR3: CASSPSGTYEQYF. The CDR3 nucleotides are TGTGCCAGCAGCCCTAGCGGAACCTACGAGCAGTACTTC.

The genes are TRBV7-3 and TRBJ2-3; 10 positions match TRBD2. The CDR3 spans 15 residues. The germline V gene has CDR1 SGHTA and CDR2 FQGTGA. The ends lost 5 bases at V and 4 bases at J; junction bases unmatched: 6. This CDR3 reads CASSTSSGSADTQYF. The CDR3 DNA reads as TGTGCCAGCAGCACGTCTAGCGGGAGCGCAGATACGCAGTATTTT.

This chain joins TRBV28 and TRBJ2-3, with D unresolved. The CDR3 has 13 amino acids. Trimming removed 7 bases at V and 1 base at J, with 9 bases between. In germline, CDR1 is MDHEN, CDR2 SYDVKM. As DNA, the CDR3 is TGTGCCAGCATCTCGCCCCGCACAGATACGCAGTATTTT. It yields the protein CASISPRTDTQYF.

The chain couples TRBV7-3 to TRBJ2-1; 14 bases match TRBD2. The CDR3 is made up of 17 amino acids. V trimming: 4 bases; J trimming: 9 bases; junction bases outside the gene matches: 11. The germline V gene encodes CDR1 SGHTA and CDR2 FQGTGA. CDR3 loop: CASSSRNGLAGGGEQFF. The CDR3 nucleotides are TGTGCCAGCAGCTCTAGGAATGGACTAGCGGGAGGAGGTGAGCAGTTCTTC.

The chain joins TRBV27 to TRBJ2-5; D is unclear. Looked up from germline, CDR1 is MNHEY and CDR2 is SMNVEV (reference sequence). The V gene lost 2 bases and the J gene lost 4 bases, with 8 bases spanning the gap. The CDR3 is 13 residues long. This chain's CDR3 is CASSLVWGETQYF. CDR3 in DNA: TGTGCCAGCAGTTTAGTGTGGGGAGAGACCCAGTACTTC.

In this sample, this clone turned up a few times. V gene TRBV10-3 combines with J gene TRBJ2-3; tentatively, D is TRBD2 (6 bases). CDR1 and CDR2 (germline): ENHRY, SYGVKD. Trimming took 8 bases from V and 4 from J, leaving 22 bases between them. This CDR3 has 16 residues. The CDR3 region has the DNA TGTGCCATCTTGCGGGGACGGGGCGGTCGGGCAGATACGCAGTATTTT. This gives the protein CAILRGRGGRADTQYF.

The chain is built from TRBV10-2 and TRBJ2-1; tentatively, D is TRBD1 (6 bases). Trimming left V 2 bases short and J 7 bases short, with 12 bases between. The CDR3 contains 14 residues. Germline V gene sequence: CDR1 WSHSY, CDR2 SAAADI. In DNA, the CDR3 is TGCGCCAGCAGTGAGAACAGGGAAAAGAATGAGCAGTTCTTC. Translation gives CASSENREKNEQFF.

This clone was observed once. The chain has TRBV4-1 and TRBJ1-1; 12 bases map to TRBD1. The ends lost 3 bases at V and 5 bases at J; junction bases unmatched: 7. Germline loops: CDR1 MGHRA, CDR2 YSYEKL. The CDR3 length is 16 residues. CDR3 sequence: CASSQAGTGGRTEAFF. The CDR3 bases are TGCGCCAGCAGCCAGGCCGGGACAGGGGGCCGAACTGAAGCTTTCTTT.

V usage is TRBV30 and J usage is TRBJ2-5, with 11 bases fitting TRBD2. V was pared by 1 base and J by 0 bases, with 1 base of the junction left unmatched. The CDR3 loop spans 15 amino acids. Germline CDR1 GTSNPN, CDR2 SVGIG (reference sequence). CDR3 sequence (DNA): TGTGCCTGGAGTGGACTAGCGGGGTACCAAGAGACCCAGTACTTC. Translated: CAWSGLAGYQETQYF.

V usage is TRBV4-1 and J usage is TRBJ2-2; D is undetermined. V was shortened by 0 bases and J by 4 bases, with 6 bases between the two germline ends. Germline V gene sequence: CDR1 MGHRA, CDR2 YSYEKL. This CDR3 region has 14 residues. The CDR3 region is CASSQEPITGELFF. DNA of the CDR3: TGCGCCAGCAGCCAAGAGCCCATCACCGGGGAGCTGTTTTTT.

V gene TRBV7-9 combines with J gene TRBJ1-2; D perhaps matches TRBD1 (6 bases). The germline V gene has CDR1 SEHNR and CDR2 FQNEAQ (reference sequence). V was shortened by 4 bases and J by 7 bases, with 13 bases between the two germline ends. The CDR3 length is 13 residues. CDR3 protein: CASSSAGVRGYTF. CDR3 bases: TGTGCCAGCAGCTCGGCAGGGGTACGTGGCTACACCTTC. Variable domain in full (rest from reference TRBV7-9 and TRBJ1-2): DTGVSQNPRHKITKRGQNVTFRCDPISEHNRLYWYRQTLGQGPEFLTYFQNEAQLEKSRLLSDRFSAERPKGSFSTLEIQRTEQGDSAMYLCASSSAGVRGYTFGSGTRLTVV.